The sequence of this T cell receptor beta chain was determined in a study of T cell clonotyping in hematopoietic cell transplantation. The table came from immunoSEQ multiplex PCR; TCRdb's copy has only in-frame clones and leaves some out. The table records about 16,000 clones, 80% to 90% of them present only once. Study findings and constraints: Graft donor and pretransplant recipient Inverse Simpson Index values predicted broader posttransplant TCR diversity.

On this clone: The antigen is unknown.

V trimming: 6 bases; J trimming: 7 bases; junction bases outside the gene matches: 9. Germline-derived CDR1 and CDR2 are GTSNPN and SVGIG (reference sequence). This CDR3 region has 14 residues. The TCR was taken from a woman in her thirties or forties in good health. Some clones in this sample may be carry-over from other donors' samples. Sequenced: peripheral blood mononuclear cells. The J gene is TRBJ2-7, the V gene TRBV30, with 13 positions matching TRBD2. CDR3 protein: CACETSGGAWEQYF. In DNA, the CDR3 is TGTGCCTGTGAAACTAGCGGGGGGGCTTGGGAGCAGTACTTC.